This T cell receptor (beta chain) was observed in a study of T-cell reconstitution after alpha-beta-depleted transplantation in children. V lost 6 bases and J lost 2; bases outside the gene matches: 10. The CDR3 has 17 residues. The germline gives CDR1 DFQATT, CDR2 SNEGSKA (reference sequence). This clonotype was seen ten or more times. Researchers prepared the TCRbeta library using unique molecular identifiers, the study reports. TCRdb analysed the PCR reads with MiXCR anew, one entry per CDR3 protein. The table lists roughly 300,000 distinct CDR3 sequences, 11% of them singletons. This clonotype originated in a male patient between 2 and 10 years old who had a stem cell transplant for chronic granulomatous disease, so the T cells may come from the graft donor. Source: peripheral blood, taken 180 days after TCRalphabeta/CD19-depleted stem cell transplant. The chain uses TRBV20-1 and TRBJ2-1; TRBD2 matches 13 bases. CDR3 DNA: TGCAGTGCCTGGACTAGCGGGAGCACTGGGGCCTACAATGAGCAGTTCTTC. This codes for CSAWTSGSTGAYNEQFF.